The 26 T cell receptor beta chains below were found in one sample sequenced in a study of cytomegalovirus exposure and HLA in healthy donors. The table came from immunoSEQ multiplex PCR; TCRdb's copy has only in-frame clones and leaves some out. The data hold approximately 100,000 clones, with about 87% observed a single time. Sequences were obtained from PBMCs. These receptors came from a young woman in good health and CMV-seropositive.

This chain joins TRBV19 and TRBJ1-4; 9 bases agree with TRBD1. This CDR3 contains 19 residues. V gave up 6 bases and J gave up 1 base; unmatched junction bases: 15. Per the germline V gene, CDR1 is LNHDA and CDR2 is SQIVND (reference sequence). CDR3 nucleotide sequence: TGTGCCAGTAGGGCACCAGGGACAGGGACAAGAAGAACTAATGAAAAACTGTTTTTT. This translates into CASRAPGTGTRRTNEKLFF. Using reference TRBV19 and TRBJ1-4 for the parts outside the CDR3, the full variable domain is DGGITQSPKYLFRKEGQNVTLSCEQNLNHDAMYWYRQDPGQGLRLIYYSQIVNDFQKGDIAEGYSVSREKKESFPLTVTSAQKNPTAFYLCASRAPGTGTRRTNEKLFFGSGTQLSVL.

The chain couples TRBV5-4 to TRBJ2-2; 7 bases agree with TRBD1. CDR3 length: 16 amino acids. Germline V gene lookup returns CDR1 SGHNT and CDR2 YYREEE (reference sequence). The trim removed 3 bases at V and 2 bases at J, leaving 7 bases unmatched. Written as DNA, the CDR3 is TGTGCCAGCAGCTCGAGACGACAGGGCAACACCGGGGAGCTGTTTTTT. Translating gives CASSSRRQGNTGELFF.

The V gene is TRBV2, the J gene TRBJ1-2; TRBD1 matches 7 bases. Losses at the gene ends were 2 bases for V and 4 bases for J; bases not matched to a gene: 7. The CDR3 loop spans 15 amino acids. Germline V gene lookup returns CDR1 SNHLY and CDR2 FYNNEI. The DNA for the CDR3 is TGTGCCAGCAGTGAATATGTGCGGACAGGCTATGGCTACACCTTC. Translated, it gives CASSEYVRTGYGYTF.

This rearrangement joins TRBV29-1 to TRBJ1-1, with D perhaps matching TRBD1 (6 bases). Germline V gives CDR1 SQVTM, CDR2 ANQGSEA. The CDR3 runs 12 residues. V was clipped by 7 bases and J by 5 bases, with 14 bases between them. The CDR3 region is CSGRQASTEAFF. For the CDR3, the DNA is TGCAGCGGTCGACAGGCCTCAACTGAAGCTTTCTTT.

V and J are TRBV4-3 and TRBJ1-6; the D is unclear. With 6 bases removed from V and 7 bases from J, the gap between germline ends came to 16 bases. Germline V gene sequence: CDR1 LGHNA, CDR2 YSLEER. This CDR3 is built from 15 residues. Here the CDR3 reads CASRPNVAGNSPLHF. CDR3 nucleotide sequence: TGCGCCAGCAGGCCGAACGTGGCCGGGAATTCACCCCTCCACTTT.

This clone occurred once. The chain uses TRBV4-2 and TRBJ2-3; 8 bases are shared with TRBD2. The CDR3 length is 16 residues. CDR1 is LGHNA, CDR2 YNFKEQ, per germline. Germline trimming cut 4 bases from V and 5 bases from J; bases unmatched to any gene: 11. Here the CDR3 reads CASSREVGGAKDTQYF. CDR3 coding DNA: TGTGCCAGCAGCCGGGAGGTCGGGGGGGCCAAAGATACGCAGTATTTT.

J is TRBJ1-3 and V is TRBV5-3; D is unclear. TRBV5-3 is noted as an ORF with a role that remains uncertain. The CDR3 has 13 amino acids. Trimming took off 1 base at V and 6 bases at J, with 8 bases between the two ends. The CDR3 bases are TGTGCCAGAAGCTTGTGGCGGCTAAACACCATATATTTT. This translates into CARSLWRLNTIYF.

This clone has just one count. The chain's CDR3 is CASSRDYETYTQYF. In DNA form, the CDR3 reads TGTGCCAGCAGTCGGGACTACGAGACCTATACGCAGTATTTT. The V call is TRBV27, the J call TRBJ2-3; 7 nucleotides align to TRBD2. The germline V gene has CDR1 MNHEY and CDR2 SMNVEV (reference sequence). The J segment lost 7 bases and the V segment lost 5 bases, leaving 9 bases of the junction unmatched. The CDR3 runs 14 residues.

This rearrangement joins TRBV18 to TRBJ1-5; TRBD1 might be the D (6 bases). Deletions cut 3 bases from V and 0 bases from J, with 9 bases between. Germline lookup yields CDR1 KGHSH and CDR2 LQKENI. There are 15 residues in the CDR3. This chain's CDR3 is CASSPQGYSNQPQHF. CDR3 in DNA: TGTGCCAGCTCACCGCAGGGGTATAGCAATCAGCCCCAGCATTTT.

The gene calls are TRBV7-9 and TRBJ1-6; tentative D call: TRBD1 (5 bases). CDR3 length equals 16 residues. The ends were cut back, 0 bases at V and 5 bases at J, with 11 bases in the middle. Germline CDR1 and CDR2: SEHNR and FQNEAQ (reference sequence). As DNA, the CDR3 is TGTGCCAGCAGCTTAGCGGTAACAGGAAATAATTCACCCCTCCACTTT. Its protein is CASSLAVTGNNSPLHF.

This chain joins TRBV6-5 and TRBJ2-2, with D unresolved. Trimming left V 10 bases short and J 8 bases short, with 20 bases between. Germline-derived CDR1 and CDR2 are MNHEY and SVGAGI. The CDR3 spans 14 residues. The CDR3 region has the DNA TGTGCCACACGTTTAGGTCCATCAGCGGGGGAGCTGTTTTTT. As protein: CATRLGPSAGELFF.

The rearrangement links TRBV2 to TRBJ1-1; weak D call: TRBD1 (6 bases). The V gene lost 8 bases and the J gene lost 0 bases, with 13 bases spanning the gap. CDR1 is SNHLY, CDR2 FYNNEI, per germline. CDR3 length equals 14 residues. CDR3: CASDLTGLNTEAFF. Written as DNA, the CDR3 is TGTGCCAGCGACCTAACAGGGCTGAACACTGAAGCTTTCTTT.

This chain connects TRBV18 to TRBJ1-2; no reliable D call. The CDR3 sequence is 13 residues long. Trimming pared 6 bases from V and 4 bases from J, leaving 12 bases between. Germline CDR1 KGHSH, CDR2 LQKENI. CDR3 amino acids: CASSLRGGYGYTF. Written as DNA, the CDR3 is TGTGCCAGCTCCCTGCGGGGAGGCTATGGCTACACCTTC.

The rearrangement uses TRBV7-9 and TRBJ2-7; D is perhaps TRBD1 (6 bases). Germline CDR1 is SEHNR and CDR2 is FQNEAQ (reference sequence). Trimming removed 0 bases at V and 2 bases at J, with 8 bases between. CDR3 size: 14 residues. The CDR3 DNA reads as TGTGCCAGCAGCTTAGCCGCAGGGGCCTACGAGCAGTACGTC. Protein: CASSLAAGAYEQYV.

The chain carries TRBV11-3 and TRBJ2-1; TRBD2 matches 10 bases. CDR1 and CDR2 from the germline V gene are SGHNT and YENEEA. Germline trimming cut 3 bases from V and 4 bases from J; bases unmatched to any gene: 6. This CDR3 is 16 amino acids long. The DNA for the CDR3 is TGTGCCAGCAGCTTTAGCGGGGGGCTTCCATACAATGAGCAGTTCTTC. This sequence encodes CASSFSGGLPYNEQFF.

The chain carries TRBV2 and TRBJ1-2, with 7 bases aligning to TRBD1. Germline values: CDR1 SNHLY, CDR2 FYNNEI. This CDR3 is built from 12 residues. V trimming: 9 bases; J trimming: 8 bases; junction bases outside the gene matches: 9. Here the CDR3 DNA reads TGTGCCAGAACGGGACAGCTTCAAGGCTACACCTTC. Its protein product is CARTGQLQGYTF.

This sequence joins TRBV5-6 and TRBJ1-3; possibly TRBD1 for D (5 bases). Germline V gene lookup returns CDR1 SGHDT and CDR2 YYEEEE. Trimming took 7 bases from V and 1 from J, leaving 9 bases between them. This CDR3 comprises 13 residues. The CDR3 bases are TGTGCCAGCGGGGGGGTATCTGGAAACACCATATATTTT. Translation gives CASGGVSGNTIYF.

The chain carries TRBV19 and TRBJ1-2, with 8 bases that match TRBD1. CDR1 is LNHDA and CDR2 is SQIVND in the germline V gene (reference sequence). Trimming cost V 3 bases and J 7 bases; bases outside gene matches: 7. The CDR3 covers 14 residues. The CDR3 region has the DNA TGTGCCAGTAGTATCTATCAGGGGGCGAGTGGCTACACCTTC. Protein sequence: CASSIYQGASGYTF.

The chain combines TRBV27 with TRBJ1-1; perhaps TRBD1 as D (5 bases). Germline loops: CDR1 MNHEY, CDR2 SMNVEV (reference sequence). V lost 10 bases to trimming and J lost 4 bases, with 16 bases between them. This CDR3 region has 13 residues. The CDR3 loop reads CATKGRGGTEAFF. The CDR3 bases are TGTGCCACTAAGGGACGGGGGGGCACTGAAGCTTTCTTT.

The chain couples TRBV27 to TRBJ1-2, with TRBD1 matching 7 bases. V gave up 1 base and J gave up 5 bases; unmatched junction bases: 4. This CDR3 comprises 14 residues. CDR1 is MNHEY and CDR2 is SMNVEV in the germline V gene (reference sequence). For the CDR3, the DNA is TGTGCCAGCAGTTTATTTGGGACAGAGTATGGCTACACCTTC. It yields the protein CASSLFGTEYGYTF.

V and J are TRBV28 and TRBJ2-3, with 10 bases identical to TRBD2. Trimming removed 7 bases from V and 5 bases from J; junction bases left unmatched: 15. There are 17 residues in the CDR3. Germline CDR1 reads MDHEN; CDR2 reads SYDVKM. CDR3 region: CASIVGGSGGAKDTQYF. In DNA, the CDR3 is TGTGCCAGCATAGTAGGTGGGAGCGGGGGGGCCAAAGATACGCAGTATTTT.

The chain joins TRBV16 to TRBJ2-7; 8 bases fit TRBD1. The CDR3 covers 15 residues. The germline CDR1 and CDR2 sequences are KGHSY and FQNENV. With V trimmed by 4 bases and J by 6 bases, 11 bases remained unmatched. DNA for the CDR3: TGTGCCAGCAGCCGCCCGGACAGGGCCCCAACCGAGCAGTACTTC. Translating it yields CASSRPDRAPTEQYF. The variable domain in full, with the rest retrieved from reference TRBV16 and TRBJ2-7, is GEEVAQTPKHLVRGEGQKAKLYCAPIKGHSYVFWYQQVLKNEFKFLISFQNENVFDETGMPKERFSAKCLPNSPCSLEIQATKLEDSAVYFCASSRPDRAPTEQYFGPGTRLTVT.

This clone was recorded once. The genes are TRBV9 and TRBJ2-3; 9 nucleotides agree with TRBD2. Germline V gene sequence: CDR1 SGDLS, CDR2 YYNGEE. The CDR3 loop spans 15 amino acids. J gave up 2 bases and V 4 bases, and 5 bases lay outside the gene matches. CDR3 loop: CASSPGTSSTDTQYF. The DNA of the CDR3 is TGTGCCAGCAGCCCAGGGACTAGCTCCACAGATACGCAGTATTTT.

The rearrangement links TRBV11-2 to TRBJ1-1; D possibly corresponds to TRBD1 (5 bases). Germline assignment: CDR1 SGHAT and CDR2 FQNNGV. V lost 1 base and J 3 bases, leaving 9 bases between the germline ends. The CDR3 is 14 residues long. Here the CDR3 reads CASSLAGSDTEAFF. CDR3 nucleotide sequence: TGTGCCAGCAGCTTAGCAGGGTCGGACACTGAAGCTTTCTTT.

The rearrangement uses TRBV19 and TRBJ2-1, with D tentatively TRBD2 (5 bases). Germline loops: CDR1 LNHDA, CDR2 SQIVND (reference sequence). CDR3 length: 14 amino acids. The V and J ends lost 1 base and 12 bases respectively, with 16 bases between them. The CDR3 loop reads CASSIVSSSGGQFF. CDR3 bases: TGTGCCAGTAGTATAGTCTCAAGCTCCGGAGGGCAGTTCTTC.

In DNA, the CDR3 is TGTGCCAGCAGTTTATCCGAGGGTCAGCCCCAGCATTTT. Encoded protein: CASSLSEGQPQHF. The chain combines TRBV27 with TRBJ1-5, with D hard to call. Trimming removed 0 bases from V and 6 bases from J, with 6 bases in between. From germline, CDR1 is MNHEY and CDR2 SMNVEV (reference sequence). The CDR3 extends over 13 amino acids.